What follows are 14 T cell receptor beta chains derived from one specimen sequenced in a study of T cell responses to AZD1222 COVID-19 vaccine. Assay used: immunoSEQ multiplex PCR; TCRdb lists only in-frame clones, some missing. The sample has around 130,000 clones, about 86% seen once; the top ten hold under 3%. The material was peripheral blood, obtained 28 days after the second AZD1222 dose. The receptors stem from an adult who received the AZD1222 COVID-19 vaccine.

The chain uses TRBV7-6 and TRBJ1-2, with D possibly TRBD1 on 5 matching bases. V was shortened by 5 bases and J by 8 bases, with 18 bases between the two germline ends. The germline CDR1 and CDR2 sequences are SGHVS and FNYEAQ. The CDR3 extends over 14 amino acids. This CDR3 is CASSAGGEARGYTF. In DNA form, the CDR3 reads TGTGCCAGCAGCGCCGGAGGGGAAGCGCGGGGCTACACCTTC. Full variable domain (rest looked up from reference TRBV7-6 and TRBJ1-2): GAGVSQSPRYKVTKRGQDVALRCDPISGHVSLYWYRQALGQGPEFLTYFNYEAQQDKSGLPNDRFSAERPEGSISTLTIQRTEQRDSAMYRCASSAGGEARGYTFGSGTRLTVV.

For this clone: This CDR3 is also generated by other DNA sequences in the sample. The chain uses TRBV19 and TRBJ1-5; D might be TRBD1 (5 bases). The length of the CDR3 is 15 residues. V dropped 3 bases and J dropped 2 bases, with 11 bases sitting between them. The germline V gene has CDR1 LNHDA and CDR2 SQIVND (reference sequence). In DNA form, the CDR3 reads TGTGCCAGTAGTATCGGTCAGGGTGGCAATCAGCCCCAGCATTTT. Its translation: CASSIGQGGNQPQHF.

The gene calls are TRBV29-1 and TRBJ1-4, with a tentative D call TRBD1 (6 bases). Looked up from germline, CDR1 is SQVTM and CDR2 is ANQGSEA. V was pared by 4 bases and J by 3 bases, with 21 bases between. CDR3 length: 17 residues. The DNA for the CDR3 is TGCAGCGTTGTGCTGACTCCAGGGGAACTGCCTAATGAAAAACTGTTTTTT. Encoded protein: CSVVLTPGELPNEKLFF. The full variable domain, its missing parts supplied by reference TRBV29-1 and TRBJ1-4, is SAVISQKPSRDICQRGTSLTIQCQVDSQVTMMFWYRQQPGQSLTLIATANQGSEATYESGFVIDKFPISRPNLTFSTLTVSNMSPEDSSIYLCSVVLTPGELPNEKLFFGSGTQLSVL.

The V call is TRBV6-6, the J call TRBJ1-5, with no clear D. Germline CDR1 MNHNY, CDR2 SVGAGI (reference sequence). The ends were cut back, 6 bases at V and 0 bases at J, with 12 bases in the middle. There are 15 residues in the CDR3. The CDR3 DNA reads TGTGCCAGCAGGCGTTGGAGGGCTAGCAATCAGCCCCAGCATTTT. This gives the protein CASRRWRASNQPQHF.

This rearrangement joins TRBV10-2 to TRBJ1-2; unclear D gene. Trimming shortened V by 0 bases and J by 8 bases, and 7 bases separated the two germline ends. Looked up from germline, CDR1 is WSHSY and CDR2 is SAAADI. CDR3 length equals 12 residues. The CDR3: CASSESLGGYTF. The CDR3 nucleotides are TGCGCCAGCAGTGAGTCTCTGGGGGGCTACACCTTC.

The chain is built from TRBV18 and TRBJ2-7, with D perhaps assigned TRBD1 or TRBD2 (5 bases each). The CDR3 is made up of 13 amino acids. With 1 base removed from V and 9 bases from J, the gap between germline ends came to 13 bases. Germline loops: CDR1 KGHSH, CDR2 LQKENI. The DNA of the CDR3 is TGTGCCAGCTCACCACTCAGGGACGTAGGGCAGTACTTC. As protein: CASSPLRDVGQYF.

This clone was seen more than once but under ten times. The rearrangement links TRBV6-5 to TRBJ1-1, with D hard to call. The CDR3 contains 13 residues. Germline assignment: CDR1 MNHEY and CDR2 SVGAGI. Trimming pared 6 bases from V and 1 base from J, leaving 9 bases between. CDR3 amino acids: CASSRGENTEAFF. CDR3 nucleotide sequence: TGTGCCAGCAGCCGCGGGGAGAACACTGAAGCTTTCTTT.

This chain uses TRBV5-1 with TRBJ2-2; D ambiguous. Germline CDR1 reads SGHRS; CDR2 reads YFSETQ. This CDR3 contains 16 residues. Trimming removed 0 bases from V and 0 bases from J, with 9 bases in between. CDR3 sequence: CASSLGDGTNTGELFF. Here the CDR3 DNA reads TGCGCCAGCAGCTTGGGAGACGGTACGAACACCGGGGAGCTGTTTTTT. The whole variable domain, filled in from reference TRBV5-1 and TRBJ2-2, reads KAGVTQTPRYLIKTRGQQVTLSCSPISGHRSVSWYQQTPGQGLQFLFEYFSETQRNKGNFPGRFSGRQFSNSRSEMNVSTLELGDSALYLCASSLGDGTNTGELFFGEGSRLTVL.

This clone has just a few counts. J is TRBJ1-6 and V is TRBV7-9; TRBD1 is a possible D gene (6 bases). Trimming took 3 bases from V and 8 from J, leaving 14 bases between them. This CDR3 comprises 15 residues. Germline V gene data show CDR1 as SEHNR and CDR2 as FQNEAQ (reference sequence). CDR3 nucleotide sequence: TGTGCCAGCAGCTTGTGGACGGGACAATATTCACCCCTCCACTTT. This sequence encodes CASSLWTGQYSPLHF.

This chain connects TRBV19 to TRBJ1-6; possible D gene TRBD1, 6 bases. This CDR3 comprises 15 residues. Germline CDR1 and CDR2: LNHDA and SQIVND (reference sequence). Trimming took off 5 bases at V and 9 bases at J, with 17 bases between the two ends. CDR3 sequence: CASSSQTGRGSPLHF. CDR3 bases: TGTGCCAGTAGTTCCCAGACAGGCCGGGGTTCACCCCTCCACTTT.

The rearrangement uses TRBV14 and TRBJ1-6; tentative D call: TRBD1 (6 bases). This CDR3 comprises 16 residues. V was trimmed by 1 base and J by 5 bases, leaving 12 bases between them. Germline CDR1 is SGHDN and CDR2 is FVKESK. The CDR3 DNA is TGTGCCAGCAGCCAAGTGCGGGGGGCACATAATTCACCCCTCCACTTT. Translated: CASSQVRGAHNSPLHF.

This chain connects TRBV27 to TRBJ2-2, with 10 bases that match TRBD2. V was pared by 6 bases and J by 4 bases, with 5 bases of the junction left unmatched. The CDR3 loop spans 15 amino acids. The germline CDR1 and CDR2 sequences are MNHEY and SMNVEV (reference sequence). The CDR3 sequence: CASRLAGTFTGELFF. DNA for the CDR3: TGTGCCAGCAGACTAGCGGGGACCTTCACCGGGGAGCTGTTTTTT.

For the CDR3, the DNA is TGTGCCAGCAGCCAAGAATCTAGCGGGGGGATCAATGAGCAGTTCTTC. Translation: CASSQESSGGINEQFF. The rearrangement links TRBV3-1 (or the pseudogene TRBV3-2) to TRBJ2-1, with 11 bases that match TRBD2. The V segment lost 0 bases and the J segment 6 bases; nucleotides outside the gene matches: 4. This CDR3 comprises 16 residues. Germline CDR1 is LGHDT and CDR2 is YNNKEL (reference sequence).

This clone was detected once. The chain links TRBV6-5 to TRBJ2-7; 8 nucleotides align to TRBD1. Germline lookup yields CDR1 MNHEY and CDR2 SVGAGI. V was clipped by 2 bases and J by 6 bases; unmatched bases: 9. This CDR3 region has 15 residues. The CDR3 reads CASSYQSGTGGEQYF. CDR3 DNA sequence: TGTGCCAGCAGTTACCAGTCTGGGACAGGCGGCGAGCAGTACTTC.